The 19 T cell receptor beta chains below come from one sample, sequenced in a study of T cell responses to AZD1222 COVID-19 vaccine. The data were produced by immunoSEQ multiplex PCR, yet TCRdb's version contains in-frame clones alone and is incomplete. The sample has 110,000 to 150,000 clones, 80% to 95% seen once; the top ten hold around 2.8%. Sequenced material: peripheral blood, taken on day 0 of AZD1222 vaccination. The source is an adult in good health.

The chain is built from TRBV19 and TRBJ2-1; D is undetermined. CDR1 is LNHDA and CDR2 is SQIVND in the germline V gene (reference sequence). V lost 1 base, J lost 7 bases, and 2 bases lay in between. The CDR3 runs to 11 residues. In nucleotides, the CDR3 is TGTGCCAGTAGTATAGGTAATGAGCAGTTCTTC. The encoded protein is CASSIGNEQFF.

Written as DNA, the CDR3 is TGTGCCAGCAGCCGGGCGGGGATAGCCCACGATGAGCAGTTCTTC. As protein: CASSRAGIAHDEQFF. The rearrangement links TRBV5-4 to TRBJ2-1, with D perhaps matching TRBD2 (6 bases). The CDR3 totals 15 residues. CDR1 is SGHNT, CDR2 YYREEE, per germline (reference sequence). With 4 bases removed from V and 8 bases from J, the gap between germline ends came to 19 bases.

The chain uses TRBV7-9 and TRBJ2-7; 9 bases fit TRBD2. This CDR3 has 14 residues. The germline V gene has CDR1 SEHNR and CDR2 FQNEAQ (reference sequence). The V and J ends lost 1 base and 3 bases, in that order; junction bases with no gene match: 1. DNA for the CDR3: TGTGCCAGCAGCTTAGGTAGCGGGGGCTACGAGCAGTACTTC. Protein sequence: CASSLGSGGYEQYF.

This clone has just one count. The gene calls are TRBV6-5 and TRBJ1-4; a weak D match, TRBD1 (5 bases). In germline, CDR1 is MNHEY, CDR2 SVGAGI. This CDR3 has 15 residues. Trimming left V 5 bases short and J 3 bases short, with 13 bases between. The CDR3 spells CASSLAGGSNEKLFF. CDR3 DNA sequence: TGTGCCAGCAGTCTTGCTGGGGGTTCTAATGAAAAACTGTTTTTT.

The chain has TRBV3-1 (or the pseudogene TRBV3-2) and TRBJ2-7; the D is unclear. Per germline, CDR1 LGHDT and CDR2 YNNKEL (reference sequence). V was trimmed by 0 bases and J by 3 bases, leaving 12 bases between them. The CDR3 is 15 amino acids. CDR3 residues: CASSQEVGPYYEQYF. The CDR3 DNA reads TGTGCCAGCAGCCAAGAGGTAGGACCGTACTACGAGCAGTACTTC.

V is TRBV5-1 and J is TRBJ2-5, with 7 bases that match TRBD1. The CDR3 covers 13 residues. The V gene end was trimmed by 4 bases and the J gene end by 5 bases; junction bases not matched to a gene: 5. CDR1 and CDR2 (germline): SGHRS, YFSETQ. CDR3 in amino acids: CASSPTGPETQYF. For the CDR3, the DNA is TGCGCCAGCAGCCCGACAGGGCCCGAGACCCAGTACTTC. Drawing the rest from reference TRBV5-1 and TRBJ2-5, the complete variable domain is KAGVTQTPRYLIKTRGQQVTLSCSPISGHRSVSWYQQTPGQGLQFLFEYFSETQRNKGNFPGRFSGRQFSNSRSEMNVSTLELGDSALYLCASSPTGPETQYFGPGTRLLVL.

This sequence joins TRBV4-3 and TRBJ1-1; 7 nucleotides match TRBD1. Trimming removed 0 bases from V and 14 bases from J; junction bases left unmatched: 9. Germline V gives CDR1 LGHNA, CDR2 YSLEER. The CDR3 has 13 residues. This CDR3 reads CASSQDGSGGEFF. The CDR3 bases are TGCGCCAGCAGCCAAGATGGGTCAGGGGGAGAGTTCTTT.

The chain is built from TRBV5-1 and TRBJ2-2, with 10 bases lining up with TRBD1. V gave up 0 bases and J gave up 5 bases; unmatched junction bases: 13. The length of the CDR3 is 19 residues. Germline lookup yields CDR1 SGHRS and CDR2 YFSETQ. The DNA for the CDR3 is TGCGCCAGCAGCTTGGGGGGCATCCCGGGACAGGGGATAACCGGGGAGCTGTTTTTT. This gives the protein CASSLGGIPGQGITGELFF.

This chain links TRBV19 with TRBJ2-7, with D possibly matching TRBD2 (5 bases). CDR3 size: 14 residues. CDR1 and CDR2 from the germline V gene are LNHDA and SQIVND (reference sequence). V lost 4 bases, J lost 2 bases, and 12 bases lay in between. The CDR3 region is CASSTYDGAYEQYF. The DNA of the CDR3 is TGTGCCAGTAGTACCTATGACGGGGCCTACGAGCAGTACTTC.

V is TRBV6-5 and J is TRBJ1-2; tentatively, D is TRBD1 (6 bases). V lost 8 bases and J lost 8, with 12 bases in between. The CDR3 totals 11 residues. Germline CDR1 MNHEY, CDR2 SVGAGI. The CDR3 DNA follows: TGTGCCAGCGGGGGGGGCGCCGGCTACACCTTC. It translates to CASGGGAGYTF.

V usage is TRBV5-1 and J usage is TRBJ1-1, with 9 bases identical to TRBD1. The V gene end was trimmed by 5 bases and the J gene end by 4 bases; junction bases not matched to a gene: 6. The germline V gene encodes CDR1 SGHRS and CDR2 YFSETQ. The CDR3 is 14 amino acids. The CDR3 DNA follows: TGCGCCAGCAGTCGGGACAGGGTTTTCACTGAAGCTTTCTTT. Translating it yields CASSRDRVFTEAFF.

This sequence joins TRBV5-4 and TRBJ2-7; 9 bases are a match to TRBD2. Germline V gene sequence: CDR1 SGHNT, CDR2 YYREEE (reference sequence). V shed 4 bases, J shed 6 bases, and the junction held 11 bases outside the gene matches. The CDR3 has 15 residues. The CDR3 sequence is CASSIKAGGPGEQYF. CDR3 sequence (DNA): TGTGCCAGCAGCATCAAGGCGGGGGGGCCCGGCGAGCAGTACTTC.

The rearrangement links TRBV4-1 to TRBJ2-5; 8 nucleotides align to TRBD2. The CDR3 loop spans 17 amino acids. The V segment lost 4 bases and the J segment 0 bases; nucleotides outside the gene matches: 10. CDR1 and CDR2 (germline): MGHRA, YSYEKL. Here the CDR3 DNA reads TGCGCCAGCAGCCCCAGGGTAGCGGGGACGTACCAAGAGACCCAGTACTTC. Encoded protein: CASSPRVAGTYQETQYF.

The chain joins TRBV6-2 or TRBV6-3 to TRBJ2-1; 9 bases fit TRBD2. The CDR3 consists of 17 residues. The V gene's germline CDR1 is MNHEY and CDR2 SVGEGT. Trimming cost V 2 bases and J 2 bases; bases outside gene matches: 7. CDR3 protein: CASSYGAGGMTYNEQFF. CDR3 DNA: TGTGCCAGCAGTTACGGAGCGGGGGGCATGACCTACAATGAGCAGTTCTTC.

The J gene is TRBJ2-7, the V gene TRBV5-1, with TRBD1 matching 7 bases. Germline V gene data show CDR1 as SGHRS and CDR2 as YFSETQ. CDR3 size: 15 residues. V lost 0 bases, J lost 3 bases, and 6 bases stayed unmatched. The CDR3 sequence: CASSLGGTDVYEQYF. For the CDR3, the DNA is TGCGCCAGCAGCTTGGGGGGGACAGACGTCTACGAGCAGTACTTC.

In its sample, this clone was seen once. V is TRBV4-1 and J is TRBJ1-2; D is undetermined. The CDR3 contains 14 residues. V was clipped by 3 bases and J by 7 bases, with 15 bases between them. Germline V gives CDR1 MGHRA, CDR2 YSYEKL. CDR3 sequence: CASSHPTREGGYTF. As DNA, the CDR3 is TGCGCCAGCAGCCATCCTACGAGGGAGGGTGGCTACACCTTC.

V is TRBV6-5 and J is TRBJ1-4, with 7 bases fitting TRBD1. The CDR3 covers 15 residues. Germline V gene data show CDR1 as MNHEY and CDR2 as SVGAGI. The V gene end was trimmed by 4 bases and the J gene end by 10 bases; junction bases not matched to a gene: 12. The CDR3 DNA is TGTGCCAGCAGTTCAACAGGCTATCAGGGGGTAAAACTGTTTTTT. Its protein product is CASSSTGYQGVKLFF.

The table lists this clone with a count of one. The chain couples TRBV4-3 to TRBJ1-2, with D possibly matching TRBD1 (5 bases). This CDR3 spans 13 amino acids. Germline values: CDR1 LGHNA, CDR2 YSLEER. V lost 2 bases to trimming and J lost 7 bases, with 11 bases between them. CDR3: CASSQSLRGGYTF. The CDR3, as DNA: TGCGCCAGCAGCCAATCCCTAAGGGGTGGCTACACCTTC.

The table lists this clone with a count of one. Additional DNA sequences in this sample encode the identical CDR3. The chain has TRBV18 and TRBJ2-7; D unclear. The CDR3 has 11 residues. Between the trimmed V and J ends, which lost 2 bases and 6 bases, there was a span of 5 bases. The germline gives CDR1 KGHSH, CDR2 LQKENI. CDR3 DNA sequence: TGTGCCAGCTCACCAGGTAGCGAGCAGTACTTC. It translates to CASSPGSEQYF.